A selection of T cell receptor beta chains follows, all from one sample in a study of CD8+ T cells in alopecia areata. Using immunoSEQ multiplex PCR, the repertoire was profiled, and TCRdb retains in-frame clones only, with some absent. Of hundreds of thousands of clones in the sample, approximately 61% are singletons; the top ten hold 1% to 1.5%. The specimen comprised CD4+ T cells sorted from blood, sampled at week 0. The origin of the receptors is a human donor with alopecia areata. CDR3s include the opening cysteine and the closing phenylalanine or tryptophan. Fields, in order: clone size, D gene, J gene, CDR3 length, V gene, CDR3 protein, CDR3 DNA. The D gene is left open where the match is weak. Expanded clones are given a class, and other clones once, few, many or no size at all.

.,.,TRBJ1-5,14,TRBV7-8,CASSQRRIHQPQHF,TGTGCCAGCAGCCAGAGACGGATTCATCAGCCCCAGCATTTT
few,.,TRBJ1-1,15,TRBV5-6,CASSWAVGMNTEAFF,TGTGCCAGCAGCTGGGCCGTGGGAATGAACACTGAAGCTTTCTTT
.,.,TRBJ1-4,14,TRBV27,CASSSPLPGEKLFF,TGTGCCAGCAGTTCTCCCCTCCCGGGTGAAAAACTGTTTTTT
.,.,TRBJ2-7,15,TRBV2,CASSGGTGASYEQYF,TGTGCCAGCAGCGGGGGGACAGGAGCCTCGTACGAGCAGTACTTC
.,.,TRBJ1-6,19,TRBV7-8,CASSSGNSRGYLGNSPLHF,TGTGCCAGCAGCTCCGGTAACAGCCGGGGATATTTAGGGAATTCACCCCTCCACTTT
.,.,TRBJ2-1,17,TRBV5-1,CASSPAIRTGRDNEQFF,TGCGCCAGCAGCCCAGCAATCCGGACAGGGAGGGACAATGAGCAGTTCTTC
.,TRBD1,TRBJ1-5,15,TRBV6-1,CASSPTGGGNQPQHF,TGTGCCAGCAGTCCTACAGGGGGGGGTAATCAGCCCCAGCATTTT
.,TRBD2,TRBJ2-7,14,TRBV10-3,CAISLAGSSYEQYF,TGTGCCATCAGCCTAGCGGGGAGCTCCTACGAGCAGTACTTC
.,TRBD2,TRBJ2-7,16,TRBV7-2,CASSFSGGARTYEQYF,TGTGCCAGCAGCTTTAGCGGGGGGGCCCGCACCTACGAGCAGTACTTC
.,.,TRBJ1-5,17,TRBV4-2,CASSRNGGVDSNQPQHF,TGTGCCAGCAGCCGCAACGGGGGGGTCGACAGCAATCAGCCCCAGCATTTT
.,.,TRBJ2-2,13,TRBV25-1,CASSDPGNGELFF,TGTGCCAGCAGTGACCCAGGGAACGGGGAGCTGTTTTTT
.,.,TRBJ2-7,12,TRBV13,CASSRTDYEQYF,TGTGCCAGCAGCCGGACAGACTACGAGCAGTACTTC
.,.,TRBJ2-7,14,TRBV18,CASSAGTPLSEQYF,TGTGCCAGCTCAGCCGGGACACCCCTCTCCGAGCAGTACTTC
.,.,TRBJ1-1,11,TRBV30,CASDLNTEAFF,TGTGCCTCCGACCTGAACACTGAAGCTTTCTTT
.,.,TRBJ2-1,14,TRBV29-1,CSAPTPSSYNEQFF,TGCAGCGCTCCGACTCCCAGCTCCTACAATGAGCAGTTCTTC
.,TRBD1,TRBJ2-3,15,TRBV7-3,CASSLIGQGPDTQYF,TGTGCCAGCAGCTTAATTGGACAGGGCCCAGATACGCAGTATTTT
once,.,TRBJ2-1,12,TRBV6-5,CASSESRNEQFF,TGTGCCAGCAGTGAATCTAGGAATGAGCAGTTCTTC
.,.,TRBJ1-1,10,TRBV30,CAWRGTEAFF,TGTGCCTGGAGAGGGACTGAAGCTTTCTTT
.,.,TRBJ2-1,14,TRBV5-6,CASSLVQGKVEQFF,TGTGCCAGCAGCTTGGTACAGGGAAAGGTTGAGCAGTTCTTC